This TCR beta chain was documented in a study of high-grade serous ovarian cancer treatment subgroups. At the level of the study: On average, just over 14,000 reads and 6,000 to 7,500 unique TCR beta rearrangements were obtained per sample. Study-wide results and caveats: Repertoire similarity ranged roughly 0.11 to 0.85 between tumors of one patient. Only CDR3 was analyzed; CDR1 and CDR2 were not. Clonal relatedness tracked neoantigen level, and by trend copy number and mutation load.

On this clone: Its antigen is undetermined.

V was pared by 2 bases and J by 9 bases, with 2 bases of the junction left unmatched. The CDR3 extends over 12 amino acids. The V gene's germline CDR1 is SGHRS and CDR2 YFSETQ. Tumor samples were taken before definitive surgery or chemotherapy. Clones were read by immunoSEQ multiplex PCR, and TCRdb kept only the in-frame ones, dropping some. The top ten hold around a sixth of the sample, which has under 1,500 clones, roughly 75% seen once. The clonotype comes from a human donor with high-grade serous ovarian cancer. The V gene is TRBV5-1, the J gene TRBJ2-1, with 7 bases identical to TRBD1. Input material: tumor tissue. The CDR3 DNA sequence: TGCGCCAGCAGCTTACAGGGGAGTGAGCAGTTCTTC. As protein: CASSLQGSEQFF.